Included here is one TCR beta chain sequence, with context. Its antigen is as yet unknown. Profiled with immunoSEQ multiplex PCR; TCRdb holds only in-frame clones, not every one. Of about 58,000 clones listed, roughly 83% are singletons. The CDR3 spans 22 residues. Germline values: CDR1 MDHEN, CDR2 SYDVKM. The V gene end was trimmed by 5 bases and the J gene end by 7 bases; junction bases not matched to a gene: 26. The data were obtained in a study of lymphopenia after photon versus proton radiotherapy. Overall study findings and caveats: After the lymphocyte nadir, photon-treated repertoires showed oligoclonal expansion, especially of CD8+ Temra cells.

This specimen consisted of peripheral blood, obtained from a patient treated with proton-based radiotherapy. This receptor was identified in a man aged 55 to 70 with pancreatic cancer. The V and J genes are TRBV28 and TRBJ2-1, with TRBD2 matching 13 bases. The CDR3 loop reads CASSQPRQGSGTSGVLGNEQFF. The CDR3 nucleotides read TGTGCCAGCAGTCAACCTCGACAGGGATCCGGGACTAGCGGGGTTTTGGGGAATGAGCAGTTCTTC.